The clone carrying this TCR beta chain was counted ten times or more. The data were obtained in a study of Graves' ophthalmopathy and Graves' hyperthyroidism. This CDR3 comprises 14 residues. Trimming took off 3 bases at V and 7 bases at J, with 13 bases between the two ends. Germline V lookup: CDR1 MNHEY, CDR2 SMNVEV (reference sequence). RNA transcripts yielded amplified TCR beta CDR3 regions. HTBI primers served in a first-round RT-PCR, which a second-round multiplex PCR followed. Via MiXCR, TCRdb re-called the multiplex PCR reads, giving one row per CDR3 protein. The table includes hundreds of thousands of distinct CDR3 sequences, 15% detected once.

Sequencing was carried out using peripheral blood. The TCR sequence derives from a woman younger than 35 with stable Graves' hyperthyroidism. The chain carries TRBV27 and TRBJ1-5; possible D gene TRBD1, 5 bases. CDR3 in amino acids: CASSLVGTKQPQHF. CDR3 nucleotides: TGTGCCAGCAGTTTGGTTGGGACGAAGCAGCCCCAGCATTTT.